By sample fraction, the clone carrying this T cell receptor beta chain is medium-sized. Its antigen is not known. Roughly three months, about 14 weeks, into antiretroviral therapy, follow-up blood was collected. All unsorted peripheral T cells were captured because whole blood was used without fractionation. RNA came from approximately 2.6 ml of peripheral blood. The sample comes from a study of HIV-infected patients and healthy controls. Reverse transcription used 450 to 500 ng RNA and constant-region primers for alpha and beta. Alpha and beta chain libraries were made separately by chain-specific third strand synthesis with multiplexing indices. TCRdb passed the 5' RACE reads through MiXCR, listing each CDR3 protein once. The data show approximately 6,600 distinct CDR3 sequences, 10% seen once. Study-wide results and limits: HIV-infected repertoires had significantly higher mean Gini indices than controls, possibly reflecting oligoclonality. HLA types of the donors remained undetermined. When repertoires were size-matched, rare events in HIV-infected data became overweighted.

This material consisted of blood, taken during antiretroviral therapy. The sequence was obtained from an adult with HIV infection.

The CDR3 region has the DNA TGCAGTGCTAGAAGGGGTGATCAGCCCCAGCATTTT. Its protein product is CSARRGDQPQHF. This chain joins TRBV20-1 and TRBJ1-5, with D possibly matching TRBD1 (5 bases). The CDR3 is made up of 12 amino acids. CDR1 is DFQATT, CDR2 SNEGSKA, per germline (reference sequence). V lost 2 bases to trimming and J lost 5 bases, with 7 bases between them.